Listed here are 32 T cell receptor beta chains from one sample, sequenced in a study of control samples from healthy donors and cancer patients. This table comes from immunoSEQ multiplex PCR, and its TCRdb copy is limited to in-frame clones, with some not included. The profile shows tens of thousands of clones, more than 90% of them singletons. The sequencing sample was made of PBMCs. These receptor sequences come from a young man with colorectal cancer.

The gene calls are TRBV11-3 and TRBJ2-7, with a weak D call TRBD1 (5 bases). This CDR3 spans 14 amino acids. The ends were cut back, 2 bases at V and 7 bases at J, with 15 bases in the middle. Germline values: CDR1 SGHNT, CDR2 YENEEA. The CDR3 here is CASSLSQGVGEQYF. For the CDR3, the DNA is TGTGCCAGCAGCTTAAGCCAGGGCGTGGGTGAGCAGTACTTC. Based on the CDR3 plus reference TRBV11-3 and TRBJ2-7, the full variable domain is EAGVVQSPRYKIIEKKQPVAFWCNPISGHNTLYWYLQNLGQGPELLIRYENEEAVDDSQLPKDRFSAERLKGVDSTLKIQPAELGDSAVYLCASSLSQGVGEQYFGPGTRLTVT.

The rearrangement joins TRBV7-2 to TRBJ2-1, with D possibly TRBD1 on 5 matching bases. The CDR3 contains 14 residues. The germline V and J ends were trimmed by 6 bases and 4 bases, with 13 bases remaining between them. CDR1 and CDR2 from the germline V gene are SGHTA and FQGNSA. The CDR3 nucleotides are TGTGCCAGCAGGCGGACACTTGATTACAATGAGCAGTTCTTC. This sequence encodes CASRRTLDYNEQFF.

The V gene is TRBV30, the J gene TRBJ1-3; TRBD1 matches at 8 bases. The CDR3 covers 14 residues. Germline CDR1 reads GTSNPN; CDR2 reads SVGIG (reference sequence). V dropped 5 bases and J dropped 0; count of bases not matched to a gene: 3. The CDR3 nucleotides read TGTGCCTGGGGACAGGGCTTCTCTGGAAACACCATATATTTT. Translated, it gives CAWGQGFSGNTIYF.

The chain uses TRBV5-1 and TRBJ2-1; no reliable D call. V was shortened by 4 bases and J by 9 bases, with 17 bases between the two germline ends. Germline V gene sequence: CDR1 SGHRS, CDR2 YFSETQ. The CDR3 runs to 14 residues. The CDR3 loop reads CASSPSRVDGEQFF. CDR3 nucleotides: TGCGCCAGCAGCCCCTCCCGGGTTGACGGTGAGCAGTTCTTC.

This clone was detected only once. The rearrangement joins TRBV5-1 to TRBJ1-2, with 7 bases aligning to TRBD1. Trimming removed 6 bases from V and 8 bases from J; junction bases left unmatched: 7. Germline CDR1 and CDR2: SGHRS and YFSETQ. The CDR3 has 12 residues. In DNA, the CDR3 is TGCGCCAGCACCGAGGGGGCGGGAGGCTACACCTTC. This codes for CASTEGAGGYTF.

On this clone itself: The junction shows a germline mismatch at one end, possibly a read error. This rearrangement joins TRBV5-4 to TRBJ1-2, with D possibly being TRBD1 (6 bases). Germline lookup yields CDR1 SGHNT and CDR2 YYREEE (reference sequence). The CDR3 sequence is 18 residues long. CDR3 protein: CASSSGTSVQGFSYGYIF. In DNA form, the CDR3 reads TGTGCCAGCAGCTCGGGGACATCCGTCCAAGGGTTTAGCTATGGCTACATCTTC.

The chain carries TRBV5-4 and TRBJ2-7, with TRBD1 matching over 11 bases. Unmatched junction bases numbered 9, after V lost 0 bases and J lost 4 bases. The CDR3 runs to 17 residues. Germline CDR1 reads SGHNT; CDR2 reads YYREEE (reference sequence). The CDR3 loop reads CASSLGTPGQGVYEQYF. The DNA of the CDR3 is TGTGCCAGCAGCTTGGGCACTCCGGGACAGGGGGTTTACGAGCAGTACTTC.

This clone appeared once. The chain joins TRBV7-2 to TRBJ1-5; 9 bases align to TRBD1. Germline CDR1 and CDR2: SGHTA and FQGNSA. The CDR3 contains 14 residues. V trimming: 4 bases; J trimming: 7 bases; junction bases outside the gene matches: 5. The CDR3 loop reads CASSWTGEDQPQHF. The CDR3 coding sequence is TGTGCCAGCAGCTGGACAGGGGAGGACCAGCCCCAGCATTTT.

This rearrangement joins TRBV3-1 (or the pseudogene TRBV3-2) to TRBJ1-1; D gene unclear. V was trimmed by 1 base and J by 5 bases, leaving 8 bases between them. The CDR3 is made up of 13 amino acids. The germline V gene has CDR1 LGHDT and CDR2 YNNKEL (reference sequence). In nucleotides, the CDR3 is TGTGCCAGCAGCCAAGTGGGAGGGACTGAAGCTTTCTTT. Translation gives CASSQVGGTEAFF.

The chain combines TRBV11-2 with TRBJ1-4, with D perhaps TRBD1 (6 bases). Trimming cost V 3 bases and J 1 base, with 6 bases left between them. CDR1 and CDR2 (germline): SGHAT, FQNNGV. The CDR3 consists of 14 residues. The CDR3 region is CASSLTGTNEKLFF. The CDR3 coding sequence is TGTGCCAGCAGCTTGACAGGAACTAATGAAAAACTGTTTTTT.

The count of this clone is one. V and J are TRBV14 and TRBJ1-6; TRBD1 agrees at 8 bases. Trimming at V came to 5 bases and at J to 4 bases, leaving 10 bases not matched to a gene. The CDR3 contains 17 residues. Germline V lookup: CDR1 SGHDN, CDR2 FVKESK. CDR3 nucleotide sequence: TGTGCCAGCAGCAACTGGACAGGGAGCCAATATAATTCACCCCTCCACTTT. Amino acid sequence: CASSNWTGSQYNSPLHF.

The chain is built from TRBV30 and TRBJ1-2, with TRBD1 as a possible D gene (5 bases). The CDR3 contains 13 residues. Trimming shortened V by 0 bases and J by 7 bases, and 12 bases separated the two germline ends. The V gene's germline CDR1 is GTSNPN and CDR2 SVGIG (reference sequence). DNA of the CDR3: TGTGCCTGGAGTGTTGCAGGGACCTCTGGCTACACCTTC. It is translated as CAWSVAGTSGYTF. Based on the CDR3 plus reference TRBV30 and TRBJ1-2, the full variable domain is SQTIHQWPATLVQPVGSPLSLECTVEGTSNPNLYWYRQAAGRGLQLLFYSVGIGQISSEVPQNLSASRPQDRQFILSSKKLLLSDSGFYLCAWSVAGTSGYTFGSGTRLTVV.

A remark on this clone: Compared with germline, one end of the junction differs, possibly owing to a read error. This chain links TRBV19 with TRBJ2-6; 8 nucleotides line up with TRBD1. CDR1 is LNHDA and CDR2 is SQIVND in the germline V gene (reference sequence). There are 14 residues in the CDR3. Here the CDR3 reads CASSTRTGWDVPTF. The DNA for the CDR3 is TGTGCCAGTAGTACCCGGACAGGGTGGGACGTCCCGACTTTC.

The CDR3, as DNA: TGTGCCAGCAGCGGGACAGGGGCGTTTTTGGCCCTCCACTTT. Protein: CASSGTGAFLALHF. The J gene is TRBJ1-6, the V gene TRBV25-1, with TRBD1 matching over 10 bases. The CDR3 runs 14 residues. After removal of 6 bases from V and 14 bases from J, the junction contained 10 bases not matched to a gene. In germline, CDR1 is MGHDK, CDR2 SYGVNS.

CDR3 loop: CASSEEGSSYEQYF. The CDR3 DNA sequence: TGTGCCAGCAGTGAGGAGGGAAGCTCCTACGAGCAGTACTTC. V is TRBV25-1 and J is TRBJ2-7, with a tentative D call TRBD2 (6 bases). There are 14 residues in the CDR3. CDR1 MGHDK and CDR2 SYGVNS come from the germline V gene. Trimming stripped 3 bases from V and 0 bases from J, with 9 bases between.

J is TRBJ2-1 and V is TRBV9, with D unclear. The V gene lost 3 bases and the J gene lost 7 bases, with 17 bases spanning the gap. The CDR3 has 15 amino acids. The germline CDR1 and CDR2 sequences are SGDLS and YYNGEE. In nucleotides, the CDR3 is TGTGCCAGCAGCGCATCGTTAAACCGGGCGAATGAGCAGTTCTTC. Translated, it gives CASSASLNRANEQFF.

The chain links TRBV5-5 to TRBJ1-2, with 7 nucleotides matching TRBD1. V shed 5 bases and J 3 bases; nucleotides not matched to a gene: 4. The CDR3 runs 13 residues. Germline CDR1 and CDR2: SGHKS and YYEKEE (reference sequence). The CDR3 nucleotides are TGTGCCAGCAGTTTAGACAGGGACTATGGCTACACCTTC. Amino acids: CASSLDRDYGYTF. The full variable domain, in which reference TRBV5-5 and TRBJ1-2 provide the parts outside the CDR3, is DAGVTQSPTHLIKTRGQQVTLRCSPISGHKSVSWYQQVLGQGPQFIFQYYEKEERGRGNFPDRFSARQFPNYSSELNVNALLLGDSALYLCASSLDRDYGYTFGSGTRLTVV.

The gene calls are TRBV4-1 and TRBJ1-1, with 7 bases matching TRBD1. CDR3 length: 16 residues. The trim removed 2 bases at V and 3 bases at J, leaving 9 bases unmatched. Germline CDR1 and CDR2: MGHRA and YSYEKL. This CDR3 is CASSQLGDSRYTEAFF. Here the CDR3 DNA reads TGCGCCAGCAGCCAACTGGGGGACAGCCGATACACTGAAGCTTTCTTT.

V gene TRBV11-2 combines with J gene TRBJ2-1; no reliable D call. CDR1 is SGHAT and CDR2 is FQNNGV in the germline V gene. Trimming removed 0 bases at V and 8 bases at J, with 14 bases between. CDR3 length equals 15 residues. The CDR3 loop reads CASSLDPGGIDEQFF. Here the CDR3 DNA reads TGTGCCAGCAGCTTAGATCCGGGTGGTATAGATGAGCAGTTCTTC.

The rearrangement links TRBV18 to TRBJ1-2, with a possible D match to TRBD1 (5 bases). This CDR3 has 13 residues. V lost 2 bases to trimming and J lost 2 bases, with 6 bases between them. Looked up from germline, CDR1 is KGHSH and CDR2 is LQKENI. The CDR3 is CASSPGDNYGYTF. CDR3 nucleotide sequence: TGTGCCAGCTCACCAGGGGACAACTATGGCTACACCTTC.

This chain uses TRBV10-3 with TRBJ2-3; TRBD1 matches at 11 bases. Germline V lookup: CDR1 ENHRY, CDR2 SYGVKD. The ends lost 5 bases at V and 8 bases at J; junction bases unmatched: 12. There are 16 residues in the CDR3. The CDR3 DNA is TGTGCCATCAGTACGGGACAGGGGGGCGGATGGGGTACGCAGTATTTT. Amino acids: CAISTGQGGGWGTQYF.

The chain combines TRBV20-1 with TRBJ2-3; D gene ambiguous. V was cut by 4 bases and J by 5 bases, with 4 bases left in between. The CDR3 contains 10 residues. The V gene's germline CDR1 is DFQATT and CDR2 SNEGSKA (reference sequence). The CDR3 sequence: CSAIQDTQYF. The CDR3, as DNA: TGCAGTGCTATACAAGATACGCAGTATTTT.

J is TRBJ1-6 and V is TRBV18, with TRBD1 identical over 10 bases. Germline V gives CDR1 KGHSH, CDR2 LQKENI. The trim removed 6 bases at V and 6 bases at J, leaving 11 bases unmatched. CDR3 length: 17 amino acids. The CDR3 bases are TGTGCCAGCTCTAATTCCGGGACAGGGGCGGCTAATTCACCCCTCCACTTT. Protein: CASSNSGTGAANSPLHF.

This clone came up a few times. Other DNA sequences of this sample code for an identical CDR3. The genes are TRBV2 and TRBJ1-2; D is uncertain. Germline-derived CDR1 and CDR2 are SNHLY and FYNNEI. CDR3 length equals 12 residues. V was pared by 6 bases and J by 2 bases, with 7 bases between. For the CDR3, the DNA is TGTGCCAGCAGCGTCGAAAACTATGGCTACACCTTC. Protein sequence: CASSVENYGYTF. Combining the CDR3 with reference TRBV2 and TRBJ1-2 gives the whole variable domain EPEVTQTPSHQVTQMGQEVILRCVPISNHLYFYWYRQILGQKVEFLVSFYNNEISEKSEIFDDQFSVERPDGSNFTLKIRSTKLEDSAMYFCASSVENYGYTFGSGTRLTVV.

This clone was seen a single time. The genes are TRBV19 and TRBJ2-4; the D gene is possibly TRBD2 (5 bases). Per germline, CDR1 LNHDA and CDR2 SQIVND (reference sequence). CDR3 length: 15 residues. Trimming stripped 1 base from V and 8 bases from J, with 15 bases between. In nucleotides, the CDR3 is TGTGCCAGTAGTATAGGGGTCTCCGCGAGGGACATTCAGTACTTC. Amino acid sequence: CASSIGVSARDIQYF.

This clone showed up just once. The rearrangement links TRBV4-1 to TRBJ1-2; D call uncertain. V lost 6 bases to trimming and J lost 6 bases, with 14 bases between them. The CDR3 loop spans 13 amino acids. Germline V gene sequence: CDR1 MGHRA, CDR2 YSYEKL. CDR3 amino acids: CASRKGPYDGYTF. CDR3 DNA: TGCGCCAGCAGAAAAGGGCCGTATGATGGCTACACCTTC.

The gene calls are TRBV7-8 and TRBJ2-3; D unresolved. Germline loops: CDR1 SGHVS, CDR2 FQNEAQ. With 8 bases removed from V and 5 bases from J, the gap between germline ends came to 17 bases. The CDR3 loop spans 14 amino acids. The CDR3 nucleotides read TGTGCCAGCCTCCCCCGGCGGCTCGGAGATACGCAGTATTTT. Protein product: CASLPRRLGDTQYF.

This chain connects TRBV7-9 to TRBJ2-7; D tentatively fits TRBD1 or TRBD2 (5 bases each). Germline V lookup: CDR1 SEHNR, CDR2 FQNEAQ (reference sequence). V dropped 0 bases and J dropped 7 bases, with 16 bases sitting between them. The CDR3 loop spans 15 amino acids. The DNA of the CDR3 is TGTGCCAGCAGCTTAGCCACCGGGACCCATGGGGAGCAGTACTTC. Its protein is CASSLATGTHGEQYF.

The chain links TRBV7-9 to TRBJ2-1; 15 positions match TRBD2. The germline V gene has CDR1 SEHNR and CDR2 FQNEAQ (reference sequence). This CDR3 is 17 amino acids long. The J segment lost 15 bases and the V segment lost 8 bases, leaving 20 bases of the junction unmatched. The CDR3 sequence: CASDAVPTGTSGGLGFF. DNA for the CDR3: TGTGCCAGCGACGCTGTACCAACCGGGACTAGCGGGGGGCTAGGGTTCTTC. Filled out from reference TRBV7-9 and TRBJ2-1, the complete variable domain reads DTGVSQNPRHKITKRGQNVTFRCDPISEHNRLYWYRQTLGQGPEFLTYFQNEAQLEKSRLLSDRFSAERPKGSFSTLEIQRTEQGDSAMYLCASDAVPTGTSGGLGFFGPGTRLTVL.

The chain links TRBV6-2 or TRBV6-3 to TRBJ2-7; D is unresolved. This CDR3 has 13 residues. V was pared by 1 base and J by 3 bases, with 7 bases between. Germline assignment: CDR1 MNHEY and CDR2 SVGEGT. This chain's CDR3 is CASSYYGFYEQYV. The CDR3 DNA follows: TGTGCCAGCAGTTACTATGGGTTCTACGAGCAGTACGTC.

V is TRBV10-3 and J is TRBJ2-7; D is unclear. Deletions cut 0 bases from V and 0 bases from J, with 12 bases between. The CDR3 is 16 residues long. Germline assignment: CDR1 ENHRY and CDR2 SYGVKD. The DNA for the CDR3 is TGTGCCATCAGTGAGTCCGTCGACCCGTTCTCCTACGAGCAGTACTTC. It encodes CAISESVDPFSYEQYF.

The chain carries TRBV5-6 and TRBJ1-1, with 9 positions matching TRBD1. Looked up from germline, CDR1 is SGHDT and CDR2 is YYEEEE. Trimming took 6 bases from V and 5 from J; bases not matched to a gene: 11. This CDR3 is built from 15 residues. In DNA, the CDR3 is TGTGCCAGCAATTTCATGGGACAGGGACGGACTGAAGCTTTCTTT. This translates into CASNFMGQGRTEAFF.